The table lists the clone carrying this T cell receptor (beta chain) with a few counts. The data are from a study of T-cell memory formation after mild COVID-19. Each CDR3 protein gets one entry after TCRdb re-called the 5' RACE reads with MiXCR. The sample lists roughly 130,000 distinct CDR3 sequences, roughly 15% occurring once. Material for sequencing was PBMCs or a T cell subset sorted from them (not recorded which). The TCR originated in an adult woman who had mild COVID-19 (a few samples of this study predate the infection). Cell type and time point are not known.

This CDR3 reads CASSPGGLAGRETQYF. The DNA of the CDR3 is TGTGCCAGCAGTCCCGGGGGACTAGCGGGGAGGGAGACCCAGTACTTC. The chain joins TRBV12-3 or TRBV12-4 to TRBJ2-5; 13 nucleotides match TRBD2. The V and J ends lost 5 bases and 5 bases, in that order; junction bases with no gene match: 8. The CDR3 is made up of 16 amino acids.